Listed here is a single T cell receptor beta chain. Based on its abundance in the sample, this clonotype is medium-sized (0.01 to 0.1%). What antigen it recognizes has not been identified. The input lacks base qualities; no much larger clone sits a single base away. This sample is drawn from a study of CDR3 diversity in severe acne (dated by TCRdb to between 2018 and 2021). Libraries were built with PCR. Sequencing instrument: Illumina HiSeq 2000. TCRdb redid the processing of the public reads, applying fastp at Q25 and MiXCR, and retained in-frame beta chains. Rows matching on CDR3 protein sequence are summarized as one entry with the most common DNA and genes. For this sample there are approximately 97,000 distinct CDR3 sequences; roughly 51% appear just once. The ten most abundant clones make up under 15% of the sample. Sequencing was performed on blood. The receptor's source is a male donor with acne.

CDR3 protein: CSVVSVLNTGELFF. The DNA sequence is as follows: TGCAGCGTTGTCAGCGTGCTAAACACCGGGGAGCTGTTTTTT. Recombination joined TRBV29-1 with TRBJ2-2; there is no confident call for the D gene. Based on the germline V gene, the CDR1 and CDR2 sequences are SQVTM and ANQGSEA. Deletion took 4 bases off V and 2 bases off J, with a span of 11 bases between the germline ends. Taken from cysteine to phenylalanine, the CDR3 has 14 residues. Solely the CDR3 DNA is kept, with 42 bases framed from the first base.